This section outlines one T cell receptor beta chain sequence together with its context. Antigen: not known. This sample was taken from a study of early T cells in non-severe SARS-CoV-2 infection. About the study: Sequencing targeted bulk RNA from unsorted whole blood, leaving chains unpaired.

Study-level points and caveats: VDJdb matching, biased toward anti-spike CD8 responses, missed private and CD4 specificities.

Attachment of unique molecular identifiers was made to individual cDNA molecules. TCRdb re-derived calls from the 5' RACE reads in MiXCR, one entry per CDR3 protein. The sample includes over 85,000 distinct CDR3 sequences, approximately 15% seen only once; the top ten take around 1.3%. Germline V gene lookup returns CDR1 SGHDT and CDR2 YYEEEE. Trimming at V came to 3 bases and at J to 2 bases, leaving 4 bases not matched to a gene. This CDR3 is 14 amino acids long. The chain recombines TRBV5-6 with TRBJ1-1; 7 nucleotides line up with TRBD1. Specimen: whole blood. The receptor comes from an adult who was a healthcare worker with PCR-confirmed SARS-CoV-2 infection or an uninfected control (not recorded which). This CDR3 reads CASSYDRVNTEAFF. In DNA form, the CDR3 reads TGTGCCAGCAGCTACGACAGGGTAAACACTGAAGCTTTCTTT.